These 21 T cell receptor beta chains were sequenced from one sample in a study of blood T cell repertoires in COVID-19. Generated by immunoSEQ multiplex PCR, the TCRdb table keeps only in-frame clones and is missing some. The sample includes over 200,000 clones, about 86% of them seen just once. Source material: PBMCs or T cells enriched from blood (not recorded which). These receptor sequences come from a woman in her forties or fifties in a cohort exposed to, infected with or recovered from COVID-19 (not recorded which).

The chain couples TRBV23-1 to TRBJ1-5; D gene unclear. TRBV23-1 is an ORF, and what it does is uncertain. Deletions cut 4 bases from V and 0 bases from J, with 7 bases between. The CDR3 runs to 14 residues. The CDR3 region is CASSPDFSNQPQHF. In DNA form, the CDR3 reads TGCGCCAGCAGTCCGGACTTTAGCAATCAGCCCCAGCATTTT.

The chain links TRBV7-9 to TRBJ2-3, with 11 nucleotides matching TRBD2. The V gene's germline CDR1 is SEHNR and CDR2 FQNEAQ (reference sequence). V shed 2 bases, J shed 5 bases, and the junction held 3 bases outside the gene matches. The CDR3 contains 15 residues. CDR3 coding DNA: TGTGCCAGCAGCTTAAGACTAGCGGGGTTAGATACGCAGTATTTT. It translates to CASSLRLAGLDTQYF. Full variable domain (rest looked up from reference TRBV7-9 and TRBJ2-3): DTGVSQNPRHKITKRGQNVTFRCDPISEHNRLYWYRQTLGQGPEFLTYFQNEAQLEKSRLLSDRFSAERPKGSFSTLEIQRTEQGDSAMYLCASSLRLAGLDTQYFGPGTRLTVL.

The CDR3, as DNA: TGCGCCAGCAGCCAGTCGAGACAGGGGGGGTATGGCTACACCTTC. Its protein product is CASSQSRQGGYGYTF. The rearrangement uses TRBV4-3 and TRBJ1-2; 9 bases fit TRBD1. Per the germline V gene, CDR1 is LGHNA and CDR2 is YSLEER. Trimming at V came to 3 bases and at J to 5 bases, leaving 7 bases not matched to a gene. CDR3 length: 15 residues.

The CDR3 spells CSVRGGPGQGSYGYTF. CDR3 DNA: TGCAGCGTCAGGGGGGGCCCGGGACAGGGGTCCTATGGCTACACCTTC. The rearrangement uses TRBV29-1 and TRBJ1-2, with 10 bases aligning to TRBD1. The J segment lost 4 bases and the V segment lost 6 bases, leaving 14 bases of the junction unmatched. There are 16 residues in the CDR3. Germline CDR1 SQVTM, CDR2 ANQGSEA.

This clone was seen at least ten times. V is TRBV12-5 and J is TRBJ1-6; 10 nucleotides agree with TRBD1. Germline trimming cut 5 bases from V and 6 bases from J; bases unmatched to any gene: 13. This CDR3 has 18 amino acids. Per germline, CDR1 LGHNT and CDR2 FRNRAP. The CDR3 nucleotides read TGTGCTAGTGGTCCATACCATAGACAGGGGGCGAGTAATTCACCCCTCCACTTT. Translated: CASGPYHRQGASNSPLHF.

J is TRBJ2-1 and V is TRBV5-6; 10 bases agree with TRBD2. The V segment lost 2 bases and the J segment 12 bases; nucleotides outside the gene matches: 2. The CDR3 is 12 amino acids. The germline V gene has CDR1 SGHDT and CDR2 YYEEEE. The CDR3 region has the DNA TGTGCCAGCAGCTTCGCTAGCGGGGGGCAGTTCTTC. Translating gives CASSFASGGQFF.

The rearrangement links TRBV3-1 (or the pseudogene TRBV3-2) to TRBJ1-6, with unresolved D. The CDR3 has 15 residues. V lost 4 bases and J 0 bases, leaving 7 bases between the germline ends. Germline values: CDR1 LGHDT, CDR2 YNNKEL (reference sequence). The CDR3 spells CASSRRFSYNSPLHF. The DNA for the CDR3 is TGTGCCAGCAGCCGGAGGTTCTCCTATAATTCACCCCTCCACTTT.

The chain combines TRBV5-1 with TRBJ2-2; 9 nucleotides match TRBD2. Trimming took 1 base from V and 3 from J; bases not matched to a gene: 7. Germline lookup yields CDR1 SGHRS and CDR2 YFSETQ. The CDR3 totals 17 residues. CDR3 in amino acids: CASSLLVGGGDTGELFF. The CDR3 DNA reads as TGCGCCAGCAGCTTGCTGGTCGGCGGGGGGGACACCGGGGAGCTGTTTTTT.

The rearrangement uses TRBV5-1 and TRBJ1-4; possibly TRBD1 for D (5 bases). Germline values: CDR1 SGHRS, CDR2 YFSETQ. Trimming pared 4 bases from V and 4 bases from J, leaving 20 bases between. The CDR3 covers 17 residues. CDR3 DNA sequence: TGCGCCAGCAGCCCCGGCGGGGCGGAGGACTATAATGAAAAACTGTTTTTT. It yields the protein CASSPGGAEDYNEKLFF.

V and J are TRBV9 and TRBJ1-1, with 10 bases lining up with TRBD1. Germline V lookup: CDR1 SGDLS, CDR2 YYNGEE. CDR3 length: 15 amino acids. With 3 bases clipped from V and 3 bases from J, the junction kept 5 bases outside the gene matches. The CDR3 is CASSADRGQYTEAFF. The CDR3 region has the DNA TGTGCCAGCAGCGCCGACAGGGGGCAGTACACTGAAGCTTTCTTT.

The rearrangement joins TRBV14 to TRBJ1-1; the D is unclear. This CDR3 comprises 15 residues. Germline loops: CDR1 SGHDN, CDR2 FVKESK. Between the trimmed V and J ends, which lost 4 bases and 0 bases, there was a span of 12 bases. The CDR3 is CASSPHTVLNTEAFF. The CDR3 coding sequence is TGTGCCAGCAGCCCCCATACTGTTTTGAACACTGAAGCTTTCTTT.

V usage is TRBV3-1 (or the pseudogene TRBV3-2) and J usage is TRBJ2-3, with 8 nucleotides matching TRBD2. V was pared by 4 bases and J by 8 bases, with 11 bases of the junction left unmatched. Germline V gene data show CDR1 as LGHDT and CDR2 as YNNKEL (reference sequence). The CDR3 runs 15 residues. As DNA, the CDR3 is TGTGCCAGCAGCCGACGGGAGGGAACTAGTGGTACGCAGTATTTT. This translates into CASSRREGTSGTQYF.

In its sample, this clone was seen a few times. The chain is built from TRBV30 and TRBJ1-2; TRBD1 is a possible D gene (6 bases). CDR3 length equals 14 residues. Germline V lookup: CDR1 GTSNPN, CDR2 SVGIG (reference sequence). Trimming stripped 6 bases from V and 4 bases from J, with 18 bases between. The CDR3 reads CACRPRGNPYGYTF. The CDR3 nucleotides are TGTGCCTGCCGCCCGAGGGGGAACCCCTATGGCTACACCTTC.

The chain is built from TRBV20-1 and TRBJ2-3; no clear D gene. Trimming shortened V by 7 bases and J by 0 bases, and 5 bases separated the two germline ends. In germline, CDR1 is DFQATT, CDR2 SNEGSKA (reference sequence). The CDR3 extends over 11 amino acids. The CDR3 DNA reads as TGCAGTGTTGAGAGCACAGATACGCAGTATTTT. This encodes CSVESTDTQYF.

The genes are TRBV11-2 and TRBJ2-5; unclear D gene. There are 11 residues in the CDR3. Per germline, CDR1 SGHAT and CDR2 FQNNGV. The V gene lost 4 bases and the J gene lost 5 bases, with 5 bases spanning the gap. In DNA, the CDR3 is TGTGCCAGCAGCTCCGGTGAGACCCAGTACTTC. Amino acids: CASSSGETQYF.

The gene calls are TRBV3-1 (or the pseudogene TRBV3-2) and TRBJ1-2; tentatively, D is TRBD1 (5 bases). V lost 4 bases and J lost 8, with 8 bases in between. The germline CDR1 and CDR2 sequences are LGHDT and YNNKEL (reference sequence). The CDR3 extends over 11 amino acids. Here the CDR3 reads CASSLGRGYTF. CDR3 DNA: TGTGCCAGCAGCCTGGGGCGAGGCTACACCTTC.

This chain links TRBV5-1 with TRBJ1-2, with D tentatively TRBD1 (6 bases). The CDR3 extends over 14 amino acids. V lost 0 bases, J lost 7 bases, and 13 bases lay in between. The V gene's germline CDR1 is SGHRS and CDR2 YFSETQ. The CDR3, as DNA: TGCGCCAGCAGCTTGGATCCCACGACAGGTGGCTACACCTTC. Protein: CASSLDPTTGGYTF.

The genes are TRBV28 and TRBJ1-6, with TRBD1 as a possible D gene (6 bases). The germline V gene has CDR1 MDHEN and CDR2 SYDVKM. This CDR3 comprises 13 residues. The V gene lost 6 bases and the J gene lost 7 bases, with 10 bases spanning the gap. The CDR3, as DNA: TGTGCCAGCAGGGGAGGGGGGAATTCACCCCTCCACTTT. Translated, it gives CASRGGGNSPLHF.

In this sample, this clone turned up once. The rearrangement joins TRBV7-8 to TRBJ1-2; 9 bases match TRBD1. CDR3 length: 17 residues. With V trimmed by 1 base and J by 5 bases, 11 bases remained unmatched. CDR1 is SGHVS and CDR2 is FQNEAQ in the germline V gene. The CDR3 is CASSLVNGTGPFYGYTF. In DNA, the CDR3 is TGTGCCAGCAGCTTAGTGAATGGGACAGGGCCATTTTATGGCTACACCTTC.

The table lists this clone with many counts. The genes are TRBV18 and TRBJ1-6, with D hard to call. The germline V and J ends were trimmed by 1 base and 5 bases, with 9 bases remaining between them. The germline V gene has CDR1 KGHSH and CDR2 LQKENI. The CDR3 consists of 15 residues. The CDR3, as DNA: TGTGCCAGCTCACCACTGACACAGAATAATTCACCCCTCCACTTT. This sequence encodes CASSPLTQNNSPLHF.

The CDR3 nucleotides are TGTGCCAGCAGTGAGGGGCCCGAGAGAAATTCACCCCTCCACTTT. This encodes CASSEGPERNSPLHF. The chain employs TRBV6-4 and TRBJ1-6; D might be TRBD1 (5 bases). Trimming stripped 3 bases from V and 7 bases from J, with 13 bases between. Looked up from germline, CDR1 is MRHNA and CDR2 is SNTAGT. This CDR3 has 15 residues.